This TCR beta chain is drawn from a study of shared clonotypes between healthy human individuals. Study in general: Donors had three CD4 naive, three CD4 memory, two CD8 naive and one CD8 memory plate apiece.

With regard to this clone: Antigen specificity is unknown.

Libraries were prepared by immunoSEQ multiplex PCR; TCRdb keeps only in-frame clonotypes and omits some of them. This sample has 600,000 to 750,000 clones, with roughly 72% found just once. Germline CDR1 is LNHNV and CDR2 is YYDKDF (reference sequence). This CDR3 comprises 14 residues. Trimming shortened V by 0 bases and J by 9 bases, and 12 bases separated the two germline ends. The study drew all its donors from Caucasian adults living in Nashville, Tennessee. Study results and caveats: Incompleteness in sorted-subset sequencing, despite large depth, was shown by rarefaction. Shared clonotypes across all four donors exceeded non-shared ones in generation probability.

The V and J genes are TRBV15 and TRBJ1-5, with no clear D. Sequenced: memory CD4+ T cells sorted from blood. Subset noted: CD45RA-negative fraction. This receptor was taken from a woman aged 25 to 45 in good health. The CDR3 region has the DNA TGTGCCACCAGCAGAGACAACCCAGTTTGGCCCCAGCATTTT. Protein: CATSRDNPVWPQHF.